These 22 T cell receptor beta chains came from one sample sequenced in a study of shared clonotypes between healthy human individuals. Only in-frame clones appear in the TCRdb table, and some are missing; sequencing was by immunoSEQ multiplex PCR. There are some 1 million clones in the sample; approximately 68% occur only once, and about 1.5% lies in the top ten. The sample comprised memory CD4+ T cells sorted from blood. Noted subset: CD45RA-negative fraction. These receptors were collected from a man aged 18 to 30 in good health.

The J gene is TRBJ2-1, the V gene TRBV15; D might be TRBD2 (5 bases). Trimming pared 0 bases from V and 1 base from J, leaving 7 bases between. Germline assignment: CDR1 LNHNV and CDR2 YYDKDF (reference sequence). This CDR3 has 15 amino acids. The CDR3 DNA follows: TGTGCCACCAGCAGAGAACGGGGATCCTACAATGAGCAGTTCTTC. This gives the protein CATSRERGSYNEQFF.

CDR3: CATSRDRGSSAQYEQYF. CDR3 nucleotide sequence: TGTGCCACCAGCAGAGATCGAGGCTCCTCCGCCCAATACGAGCAGTACTTC. V usage is TRBV15 and J usage is TRBJ2-7, with unresolved D. The CDR3 loop spans 17 amino acids. The germline V gene has CDR1 LNHNV and CDR2 YYDKDF (reference sequence). V gave up 0 bases and J gave up 4 bases, with 19 bases separating them.

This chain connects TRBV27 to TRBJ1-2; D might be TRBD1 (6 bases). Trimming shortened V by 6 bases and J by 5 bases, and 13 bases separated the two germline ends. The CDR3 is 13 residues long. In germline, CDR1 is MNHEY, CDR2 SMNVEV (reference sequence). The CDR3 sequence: CASRGTGRYGYTF. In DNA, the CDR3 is TGTGCCAGCAGAGGAACAGGGCGGTATGGCTACACCTTC.

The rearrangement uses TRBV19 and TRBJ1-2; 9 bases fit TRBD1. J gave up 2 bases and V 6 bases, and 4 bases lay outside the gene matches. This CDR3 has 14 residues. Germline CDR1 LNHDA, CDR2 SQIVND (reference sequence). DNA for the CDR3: TGTGCCAGTAGACGGACAGGGGAGAACTATGGCTACACCTTC. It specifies CASRRTGENYGYTF.

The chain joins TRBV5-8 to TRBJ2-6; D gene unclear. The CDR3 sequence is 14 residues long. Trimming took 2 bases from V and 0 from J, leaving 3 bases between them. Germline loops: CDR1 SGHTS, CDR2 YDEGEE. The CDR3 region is CASSFDSGANVLTF. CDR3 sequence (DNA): TGTGCCAGCAGCTTCGACTCTGGGGCCAACGTCCTGACTTTC.

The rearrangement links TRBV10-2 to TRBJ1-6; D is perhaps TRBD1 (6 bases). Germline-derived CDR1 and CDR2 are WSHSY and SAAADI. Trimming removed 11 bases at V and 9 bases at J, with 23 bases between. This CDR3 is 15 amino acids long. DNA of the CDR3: TGCGCCTCCTTATCGGGACGGGGGGCCGGTTCACCCCTCCACTTT. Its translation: CASLSGRGAGSPLHF.

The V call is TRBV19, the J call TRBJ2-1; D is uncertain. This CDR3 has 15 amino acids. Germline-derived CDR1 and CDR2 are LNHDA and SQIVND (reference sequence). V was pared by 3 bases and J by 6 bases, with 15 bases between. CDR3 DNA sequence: TGTGCCAGTAGTATCTCGGGCCTAGTAAGCAATGAGCAGTTCTTC. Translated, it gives CASSISGLVSNEQFF.

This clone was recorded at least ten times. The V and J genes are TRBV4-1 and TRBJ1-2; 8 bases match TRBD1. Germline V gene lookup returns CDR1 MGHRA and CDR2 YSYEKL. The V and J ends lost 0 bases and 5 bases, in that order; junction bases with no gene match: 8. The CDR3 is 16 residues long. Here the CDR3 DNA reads TGCGCCAGCAGCCAAGAACCGGGACAGGTTCAGTATGGCTACACCTTC. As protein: CASSQEPGQVQYGYTF.

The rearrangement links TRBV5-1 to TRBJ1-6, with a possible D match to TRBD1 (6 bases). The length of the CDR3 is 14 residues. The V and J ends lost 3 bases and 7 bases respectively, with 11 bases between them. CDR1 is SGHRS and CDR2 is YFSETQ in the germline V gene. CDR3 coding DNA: TGCGCCAGCAGCTCGGAAGGGGGGAATTCACCCCTCCACTTT. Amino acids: CASSSEGGNSPLHF.

The CDR3 region is CASSSPRTGDTDTQYF. The DNA for the CDR3 is TGTGCCAGCAGCTCCCCCCGGACAGGAGATACAGATACGCAGTATTTT. This chain links TRBV7-9 with TRBJ2-3, with 7 bases matching TRBD1. Germline V lookup: CDR1 SEHNR, CDR2 FQNEAQ (reference sequence). With 4 bases clipped from V and 3 bases from J, the junction kept 10 bases outside the gene matches. The CDR3 runs 16 residues.

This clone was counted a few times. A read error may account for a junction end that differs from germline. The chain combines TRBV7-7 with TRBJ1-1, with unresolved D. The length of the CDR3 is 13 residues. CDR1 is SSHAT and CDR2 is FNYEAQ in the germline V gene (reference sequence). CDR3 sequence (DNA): TGTGCTAGCAGCTTACAGAGGAACACTGAAGCTTTCTTT. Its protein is CASSLQRNTEAFF.

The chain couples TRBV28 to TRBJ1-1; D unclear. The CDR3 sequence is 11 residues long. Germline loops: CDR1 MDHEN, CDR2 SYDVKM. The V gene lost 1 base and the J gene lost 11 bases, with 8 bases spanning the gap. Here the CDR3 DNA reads TGTGCCAGCAGTTTATCGACCGGGGCTTTCTTT. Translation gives CASSLSTGAFF.

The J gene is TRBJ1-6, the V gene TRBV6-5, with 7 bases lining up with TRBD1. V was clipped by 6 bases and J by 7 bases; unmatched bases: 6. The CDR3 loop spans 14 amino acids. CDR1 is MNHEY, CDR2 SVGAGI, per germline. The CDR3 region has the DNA TGTGCCAGCAGCATTCCGGGACAGAATTCACCCCTCCACTTT. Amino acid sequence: CASSIPGQNSPLHF.

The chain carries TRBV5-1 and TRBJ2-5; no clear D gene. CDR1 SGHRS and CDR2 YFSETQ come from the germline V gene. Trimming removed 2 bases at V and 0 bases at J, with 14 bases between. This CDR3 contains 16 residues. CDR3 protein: CASSLGLATNQETQYF. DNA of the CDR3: TGCGCCAGCAGCTTAGGTCTCGCGACAAACCAAGAGACCCAGTACTTC.

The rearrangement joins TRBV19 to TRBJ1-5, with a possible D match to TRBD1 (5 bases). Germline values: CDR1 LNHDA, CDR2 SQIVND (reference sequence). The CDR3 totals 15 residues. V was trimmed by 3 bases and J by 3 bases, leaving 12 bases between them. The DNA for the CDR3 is TGTGCCAGTAGTATTGGTCCAGGGTCCAATCAGCCCCAGCATTTT. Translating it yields CASSIGPGSNQPQHF.

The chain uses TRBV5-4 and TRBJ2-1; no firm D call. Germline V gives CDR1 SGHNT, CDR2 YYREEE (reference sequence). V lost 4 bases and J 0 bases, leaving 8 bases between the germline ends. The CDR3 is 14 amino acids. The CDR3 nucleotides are TGTGCCAGCAGCCCGGACCCCTCCTACAATGAGCAGTTCTTC. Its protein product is CASSPDPSYNEQFF.

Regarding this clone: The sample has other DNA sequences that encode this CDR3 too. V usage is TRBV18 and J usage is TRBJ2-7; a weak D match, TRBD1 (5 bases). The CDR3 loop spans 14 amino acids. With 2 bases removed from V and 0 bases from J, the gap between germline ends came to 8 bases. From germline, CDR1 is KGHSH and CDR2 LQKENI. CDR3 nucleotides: TGTGCCAGCTCACCAACGACAGCCTCCTACGAGCAGTACTTC. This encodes CASSPTTASYEQYF.

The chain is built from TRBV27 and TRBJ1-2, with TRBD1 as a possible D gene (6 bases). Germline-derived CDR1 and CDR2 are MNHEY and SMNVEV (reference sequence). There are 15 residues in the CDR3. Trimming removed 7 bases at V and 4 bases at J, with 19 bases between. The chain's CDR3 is CASTSGGAGAYGYTF. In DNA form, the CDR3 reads TGTGCCAGCACCTCTGGAGGGGCAGGGGCCTATGGCTACACCTTC.

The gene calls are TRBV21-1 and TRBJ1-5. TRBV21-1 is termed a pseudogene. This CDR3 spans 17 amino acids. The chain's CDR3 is CASTTPLDGDENQPQHF. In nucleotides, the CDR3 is TGTGCCAGTACAACCCCCCTAGACGGCGACGAGAATCAGCCCCAGCATTTT.

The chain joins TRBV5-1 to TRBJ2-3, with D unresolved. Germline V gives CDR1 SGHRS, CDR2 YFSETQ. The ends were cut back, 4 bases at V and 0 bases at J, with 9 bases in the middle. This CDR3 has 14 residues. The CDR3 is CASSKAWSTDTQYF. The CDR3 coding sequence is TGCGCCAGCAGCAAAGCTTGGAGCACAGATACGCAGTATTTT.

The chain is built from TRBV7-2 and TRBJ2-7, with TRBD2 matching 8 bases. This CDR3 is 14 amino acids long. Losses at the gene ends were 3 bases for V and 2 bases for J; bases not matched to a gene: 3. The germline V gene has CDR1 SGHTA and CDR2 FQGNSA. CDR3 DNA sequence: TGTGCCAGCAGCTTGACAGCGGGGGCCTACGAGCAGTACTTC. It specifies CASSLTAGAYEQYF.

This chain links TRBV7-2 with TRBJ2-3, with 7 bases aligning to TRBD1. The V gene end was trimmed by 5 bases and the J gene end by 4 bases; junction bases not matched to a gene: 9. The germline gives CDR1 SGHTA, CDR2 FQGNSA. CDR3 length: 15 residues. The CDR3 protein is CASSQWSTGPDTQYF. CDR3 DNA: TGTGCCAGCAGCCAATGGTCGACAGGGCCAGATACGCAGTATTTT.